This T cell receptor beta chain was recorded in a study of monozygotic twins with cystic fibrosis. Trimming at V came to 4 bases and at J to 4 bases, leaving 4 bases not matched to a gene. The CDR3 has 14 amino acids. CDR1 is SNHLY, CDR2 FYNNEI, per germline. The assay was immunoSEQ multiplex PCR, and TCRdb's table has in-frame clones only and misses some. The sample lists some 32,000 clones; around 96% were seen once. Remarks on this clone: The target antigen is unknown.

Findings and caveats of the study: Unrelated CF individuals shared fewer identical clonotypes than monozygotic CF twins. Low clonality (median roughly 0.0087) suggested a mostly naive repertoire. Co-twins had the most similar V usage for 13 of 16 pairs, J for 8.

This chain uses TRBV2 with TRBJ2-3; 8 bases align to TRBD1. The TCR sequence derives from a girl aged 2 to 10 with cystic fibrosis. The sequenced material came from blood. Written as DNA, the CDR3 is TGTGCCAGCAGTGGACAGGGGCGGTCAGATACGCAGTATTTT. Translated: CASSGQGRSDTQYF.